This TCR beta chain stems from a study of cytomegalovirus exposure and HLA in healthy donors. Study background: Genetic ancestry analysis placed about 80% of the 398 donors that were genotyped in the Caucasian-associated cluster.

Concerning this clone: Its specificity is not known.

This CDR3 has 13 residues. Germline CDR1 is LNHDA and CDR2 is SQIVND (reference sequence). The ends were cut back, 4 bases at V and 4 bases at J, with 11 bases in the middle. Study-wide results and limits: Cytomegalovirus association was assigned to approximately 160 TCR beta chains.

60 Vbeta and 13 Jbeta primers were used in PCR. How the authors handled the data: There were 80 million or so unique TCR beta chains by a later count, and approximately 11 million of them were shared. TCRdb keeps only in-frame clones here, not all; method: immunoSEQ multiplex PCR. Clone size and V and J calls were adopted from that table, with D and trimming inferred from the DNA. The repertoire holds 150,000 or so clones, approximately 71% seen once, with 7.7% in the top ten. It was healthy bone marrow donors who served as donors. The sequencing input was PBMCs. The rearrangement uses TRBV19 and TRBJ2-7, with D maybe TRBD1 (5 bases). The source of this sequence is a woman aged 40 to 50 in good health and CMV-seropositive. Written as DNA, the CDR3 is TGTGCCAGTAGTAGACAGTCAGGTTACGAGCAGTACTTC. Amino acids: CASSRQSGYEQYF.